This entry features one T cell receptor beta chain sequence. Described time point: pre-treatment sample, taken before nivolumab and TIL therapy. Adults with stage 4 NSCLC were enrolled in a phase I trial. This specimen comes from a study of TIL therapy for anti-PD-1-resistant metastatic lung cancer. Study background: Median tumor mutation burden was 1.5 mutations per megabase.

The immunoSEQ assay was v3. Sequencing used immunoSEQ multiplex PCR; TCRdb keeps in-frame clones, though not all of them. The table records about 60,000 clones, around 63% of them present only once. The germline V and J ends were trimmed by 2 bases and 9 bases, with 7 bases remaining between them. This CDR3 contains 11 residues. Per the germline V gene, CDR1 is MRHNA and CDR2 is SNTAGT. The rearrangement links TRBV6-4 to TRBJ2-5; unclear D gene. The clonotype comes from a person between 25 and 80 years old with non-small cell lung cancer. This specimen was blood, taken at baseline. CDR3 residues: CASSDGRAQYF. The CDR3 coding sequence is TGTGCCAGCAGTGACGGCCGCGCCCAGTACTTC.